The 20 T cell receptor beta chains listed next were all sequenced from one sample in a study of post-analysis software for immune sequencing data. Study results and limitations: Roughly 5 TRBV segments (TRBV5-6, TRBV5-1 and TRBV20-1 among them) occurred more frequently in patients than in controls.

Tagging with unique molecular identifiers was a feature of the TCR beta cDNA libraries. TCRdb processed the PCR reads anew with MiXCR; each CDR3 protein has one entry. Of approximately 730,000 distinct CDR3 sequences listed, about 32% were seen once; the top ten hold around 0.56%. For these TCRs, the target antigens are not known. The specimen was blood. These receptors originate from a girl aged 5-17 years with multiple sclerosis.

This clonotype was picked up a small number of times. The genes are TRBV7-2 and TRBJ2-1; 10 nucleotides align to TRBD2. V shed 5 bases, J shed 5 bases, and the junction held 12 bases outside the gene matches. The CDR3 sequence is 17 residues long. CDR1 is SGHTA and CDR2 is FQGNSA in the germline V gene. The CDR3 coding sequence is TGTGCCAGCAGCAGGGTTGGTAGCGGGAGGCCCGACAATGAGCAGTTCTTC. It translates to CASSRVGSGRPDNEQFF. Combining the CDR3 with reference TRBV7-2 and TRBJ2-1 gives the whole variable domain GAGVSQSPSNKVTEKGKDVELRCDPISGHTALYWYRQSLGQGLEFLIYFQGNSAPDKSGLPSDRFSAERTGGSVSTLTIQRTQQEDSAVYLCASSRVGSGRPDNEQFFGPGTRLTVL.

This sequence joins TRBV9 and TRBJ2-5; weak D call: TRBD1 (6 bases). The end of the DNA fits TRBJ2-7 better, so the J call may be wrong. The CDR3 contains 14 residues. Germline loops: CDR1 SGDLS, CDR2 YYNGEE. The CDR3 DNA reads TGTGCCAGCAGCGTAGCCCAGGGGTGGGGCGAGCAGTACTTC. Residues: CASSVAQGWGEQYF.

This clonotype was seen many times. V gene TRBV29-1 combines with J gene TRBJ2-7; TRBD2 agrees at 11 bases. With 7 bases clipped from V and 5 bases from J, the junction kept 7 bases outside the gene matches. The CDR3 is made up of 13 amino acids. CDR1 and CDR2 (germline): SQVTM, ANQGSEA. In DNA, the CDR3 is TGCAGCGGTGTAGCGGGAGGGCTCAACGAGCAGTACTTC. Encoded protein: CSGVAGGLNEQYF.

This clonotype showed up just a few times. This chain uses TRBV7-9 with TRBJ2-5; 12 nucleotides agree with TRBD2. The CDR3 is 17 residues long. Germline CDR1 is SEHNR and CDR2 is FQNEAQ (reference sequence). The V gene end was trimmed by 4 bases and the J gene end by 2 bases; junction bases not matched to a gene: 8. The CDR3 sequence is CASSSGLAGTNQETQYF. For the CDR3, the DNA is TGTGCCAGCAGCTCCGGACTAGCGGGGACCAATCAAGAGACCCAGTACTTC.

This clonotype was detected a few times. The chain combines TRBV5-1 with TRBJ1-1, with D possibly matching TRBD1 (5 bases). V dropped 0 bases and J dropped 1 base, with 10 bases sitting between them. The CDR3 covers 15 residues. Germline CDR1 is SGHRS and CDR2 is YFSETQ. CDR3 residues: CASSLEVRGNTEAFF. Written as DNA, the CDR3 is TGCGCCAGCAGCTTGGAGGTAAGGGGGAACACTGAAGCTTTCTTT.

This clonotype has just a few counts. The V gene is TRBV28, the J gene TRBJ2-5, with a weak D call TRBD1 (5 bases). The CDR3 extends over 15 amino acids. Germline V CDR1 and CDR2: MDHEN, SYDVKM. With 5 bases removed from V and 1 base from J, the gap between germline ends came to 14 bases. CDR3 sequence: CASSPWTHLQETQYF. The CDR3 DNA reads TGTGCCAGCAGTCCCTGGACACACCTCCAAGAGACCCAGTACTTC.

In its sample, this clonotype was seen a few times. The chain employs TRBV20-1 and TRBJ2-7, with 14 bases that match TRBD2. There are 16 residues in the CDR3. Germline V gives CDR1 DFQATT, CDR2 SNEGSKA (reference sequence). Trimming took 1 base from V and 6 from J; bases not matched to a gene: 8. CDR3 DNA sequence: TGCAGTGCTAGAGTAGGGACTAGCGGGAGTTCGGGCGAGCAGTACTTC. Protein: CSARVGTSGSSGEQYF.

There are a few counts of this clonotype. This chain links TRBV3-1 with TRBJ1-1, with unresolved D. CDR1 and CDR2 (germline): LGHDT, YNNKEL (reference sequence). Trimming took 3 bases from V and 1 from J, leaving 6 bases between them. The CDR3 extends over 13 amino acids. For the CDR3, the DNA is TGTGCCAGCAGCCAGGTGCCGAACACTGAAGCTTTCTTT. Amino acids: CASSQVPNTEAFF.

The rearrangement links TRBV7-2 to TRBJ1-1, with a possible D match to TRBD1 (6 bases). This CDR3 is built from 15 residues. Germline V gene data show CDR1 as SGHTA and CDR2 as FQGNSA. With 5 bases removed from V and 5 bases from J, the gap between germline ends came to 18 bases. Here the CDR3 DNA reads TGTGCCAGCAGCCTTTGGGGGGACACGATAACTGAAGCTTTCTTT. This codes for CASSLWGDTITEAFF.

This clonotype was found a few times. The rearrangement links TRBV29-1 to TRBJ2-1; D unclear. This CDR3 region has 11 residues. The germline V and J ends were trimmed by 8 bases and 5 bases, with 10 bases remaining between them. CDR1 and CDR2 from the germline V gene are SQVTM and ANQGSEA. CDR3 residues: CSSRSNNEQFF. As DNA, the CDR3 is TGCAGCTCTCGCAGTAACAATGAGCAGTTCTTC.

The V and J genes are TRBV5-1 and TRBJ2-3; 10 bases match TRBD2. V shed 0 bases and J 4 bases; nucleotides not matched to a gene: 2. The CDR3 has 15 amino acids. Germline assignment: CDR1 SGHRS and CDR2 YFSETQ. This CDR3 is CASSLVSGGPDTQYF. The CDR3 DNA follows: TGCGCCAGCAGCTTGGTTAGCGGGGGGCCAGATACGCAGTATTTT. The full variable domain, in which reference TRBV5-1 and TRBJ2-3 provide the parts outside the CDR3, is KAGVTQTPRYLIKTRGQQVTLSCSPISGHRSVSWYQQTPGQGLQFLFEYFSETQRNKGNFPGRFSGRQFSNSRSEMNVSTLELGDSALYLCASSLVSGGPDTQYFGPGTRLTVL.

The V call is TRBV6-6, the J call TRBJ1-5; 7 nucleotides agree with TRBD1. CDR3 length: 14 amino acids. V lost 5 bases and J lost 7; bases outside the gene matches: 8. CDR1 MNHNY and CDR2 SVGAGI come from the germline V gene (reference sequence). CDR3 region: CASSATGDGQPQHF. The CDR3 bases are TGTGCCAGCAGTGCTACAGGGGACGGGCAGCCCCAGCATTTT.

The rearrangement uses TRBV20-1 and TRBJ2-1; 11 bases are shared with TRBD2. The CDR3 is 14 residues long. The J segment lost 2 bases and the V segment lost 5 bases, leaving 2 bases of the junction unmatched. Looked up from germline, CDR1 is DFQATT and CDR2 is SNEGSKA (reference sequence). The CDR3 sequence: CSALAGGAYNEQFF. The CDR3 region has the DNA TGCAGTGCTCTAGCGGGAGGTGCCTACAATGAGCAGTTCTTC.

This chain connects TRBV4-1 to TRBJ2-1; 7 nucleotides align to TRBD2. Gene TRBJ2-7 matches the end of the DNA better, so the J call may be wrong. Germline CDR1 and CDR2: MGHRA and YSYEKL. The CDR3 runs to 16 residues. The CDR3: CASSQGSGGVYNEQYF. CDR3 nucleotides: TGCGCCAGCAGCCAAGGGTCGGGAGGAGTATACAATGAGCAGTACTTC.

The V call is TRBV29-1, the J call TRBJ2-3, with TRBD2 matching 11 bases. Germline CDR1 and CDR2: SQVTM and ANQGSEA. The CDR3 sequence is 15 residues long. The V and J ends lost 1 base and 2 bases, in that order; junction bases with no gene match: 2. CDR3 bases: TGCAGCGTTGAAGCTAGCGGGGGGATCACAGATACGCAGTATTTT. It yields the protein CSVEASGGITDTQYF.

A few counts support this clonotype. The V and J genes are TRBV7-2 and TRBJ2-3, with no clear D. The V gene lost 5 bases and the J gene lost 4 bases, with 10 bases spanning the gap. Germline V gene data show CDR1 as SGHTA and CDR2 as FQGNSA. CDR3 length: 13 residues. The CDR3 protein is CASSNPGPDTQYF. CDR3 in DNA: TGTGCCAGCAGCAACCCGGGCCCAGATACGCAGTATTTT.

The J gene is TRBJ2-4, the V gene TRBV6-2 or TRBV6-3; TRBD1 matches 11 bases. With V trimmed by 2 bases and J by 8 bases, 8 bases remained unmatched. Germline values: CDR1 MNHEY, CDR2 SVGEGT. The CDR3 loop spans 16 amino acids. The CDR3: CASSYPGQGASYIQYF. CDR3 nucleotides: TGTGCCAGCAGTTACCCCGGACAGGGGGCCTCGTACATTCAGTACTTC.

This rearrangement joins TRBV20-1 to TRBJ2-7; the D gene could be TRBD1 or TRBD2 (5 bases each). In germline, CDR1 is DFQATT, CDR2 SNEGSKA (reference sequence). The CDR3 covers 10 residues. Deletions cut 5 bases from V and 6 bases from J, with 8 bases between. CDR3 in amino acids: CSARGGEQYF. The CDR3 DNA follows: TGCAGTGCTCGGGGCGGCGAGCAGTACTTC.

The CDR3 bases are TGTGCCAGCAGCGTAGTTGGGCGGGAGGACGAGCAGTACTTC. It yields the protein CASSVVGREDEQYF. This chain links TRBV9 with TRBJ2-7; TRBD2 agrees at 8 bases. Trimming removed 0 bases from V and 5 bases from J; junction bases left unmatched: 4. The CDR3 is 14 amino acids. In germline, CDR1 is SGDLS, CDR2 YYNGEE.

At least ten counts were recorded for this clonotype. This chain uses TRBV5-1 with TRBJ2-7; D gene uncertain. This CDR3 is 14 amino acids long. Germline CDR1 is SGHRS and CDR2 is YFSETQ. V was cut by 5 bases and J by 1 base, with 13 bases left in between. In DNA, the CDR3 is TGCGCCAGCAGTTCCTATCCCGGTTCCTACGAGCAGTACTTC. Its protein product is CASSSYPGSYEQYF.